The source of this TCR beta chain is a study of T-cell memory formation after mild COVID-19. Worth noting for this clonotype: Its cognate antigen is unknown.

The study, taken as a whole, reports: For contracting clones, CD4+ ones sat mainly in CM and EM, CD8+ in EMRA. Clonal second-wave expansions that peaked on day 37 had unconfirmed SARS-CoV-2 specificity. Cross-reactive memory appears to have joined, as suggested by some responding clones showing up in pre-infection memory. Clones contracting across day 15 to 85 had a balanced CD4/CD8 profile; later expanding clones leaned CD4+.

TCRdb reprocessed the 5' RACE reads with MiXCR, giving one entry per CDR3 protein. Among under 600,000 distinct CDR3 sequences listed, about 20% were seen once. The germline CDR1 and CDR2 sequences are KGHDR and SFDVKD. The CDR3 is 14 residues long. V was pared by 1 base and J by 9 bases, with 5 bases of the junction left unmatched. The chain couples TRBV24-1 to TRBJ2-1, with TRBD1 matching 7 bases. This TCR was sampled from an adult woman who had mild COVID-19 (a few samples of this study predate the infection). Cell type and time point are not known. Sample: PBMCs or a T cell subset sorted from them (not recorded which). CDR3 sequence (DNA): TGTGCCACCAGTGATTTTAGACAGGGATTTGAGCAGTTCTTC. This sequence encodes CATSDFRQGFEQFF.